Included here is one T cell receptor beta chain sequence, with context. Antigen: not known. The data derive from a study of cytomegalovirus exposure and HLA in healthy donors. Overall study findings and caveats: Among TCR beta chains of equal frequency, HLA-associated ones were more clonally expanded in a later analysis.

This CDR3 is built from 16 residues. CDR1 is LGHNA, CDR2 YNFKEQ, per germline. The ends lost 5 bases at V and 8 bases at J; junction bases unmatched: 12. PCR was performed using 60 Vbeta and 13 Jbeta primers. Profiling relied on immunoSEQ multiplex PCR, and the TCRdb table lists in-frame clones only, not all of them. The sample lists 100,000 to 120,000 clones; over 60% were seen once. The chain is built from TRBV4-2 and TRBJ2-2; 9 bases map to TRBD2. The source material was PBMCs. The clonotype was recovered from a woman between 25 and 40 years old in good health and CMV-seronegative. CDR3 DNA: TGTGCCAGCAGCTCAAAAGGGACTAGCACGTTTGGGGAGCTGTTTTTT. This translates into CASSSKGTSTFGELFF.